The present T cell receptor beta chain was sequenced within a study of T cells in Graves' hyperthyroidism and ophthalmopathy. Between the trimmed V and J ends, which lost 6 bases and 0 bases, there was a span of 9 bases. There are 15 residues in the CDR3. Per the germline V gene, CDR1 is MNHEY and CDR2 is SMNVEV (reference sequence). Amplified TCR beta CDR3 regions came from RNA transcripts. The HTBI primer set served for first-round RT-PCR of the TCR CDR3. TCRdb redid the calling of the multiplex PCR reads with MiXCR, one entry per CDR3 protein. This table holds about 640,000 distinct CDR3 sequences, 20% found once.

The receptor comes from a man aged 25 to 40 with Graves' ophthalmopathy. The sample taken for sequencing was blood. The chain links TRBV27 to TRBJ2-6; D is undetermined. The CDR3 DNA follows: TGTGCCAGCAGCGGACGGACCTCTGGGGCCAACGTCCTGACTTTC. Encoded protein: CASSGRTSGANVLTF.